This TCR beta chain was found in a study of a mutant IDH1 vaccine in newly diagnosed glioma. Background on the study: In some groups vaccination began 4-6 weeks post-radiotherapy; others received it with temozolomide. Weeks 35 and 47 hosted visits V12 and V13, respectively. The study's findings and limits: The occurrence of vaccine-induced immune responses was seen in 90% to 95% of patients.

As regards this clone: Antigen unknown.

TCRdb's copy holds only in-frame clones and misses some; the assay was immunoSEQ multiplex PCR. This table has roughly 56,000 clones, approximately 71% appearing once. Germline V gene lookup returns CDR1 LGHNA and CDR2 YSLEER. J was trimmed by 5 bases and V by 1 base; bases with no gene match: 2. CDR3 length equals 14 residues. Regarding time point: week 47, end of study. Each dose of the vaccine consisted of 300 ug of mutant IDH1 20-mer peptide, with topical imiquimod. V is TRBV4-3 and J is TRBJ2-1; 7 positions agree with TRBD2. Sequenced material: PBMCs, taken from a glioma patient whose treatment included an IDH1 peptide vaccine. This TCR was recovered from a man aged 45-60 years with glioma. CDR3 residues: CASSQGLADNEQFF. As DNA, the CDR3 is TGCGCCAGCAGCCAAGGGCTAGCGGACAATGAGCAGTTCTTC.